The clone carrying this T cell receptor (beta chain) was counted once. Its antigen is currently unknown. One base away lies a much larger clone, so this may be a sequencing read error. This entry is derived from a study of T cells in Graves' hyperthyroidism and ophthalmopathy. Germline V gives CDR1 SGHRS, CDR2 YFSETQ. The CDR3 has 12 amino acids. Researchers barred patients who had uncontrolled infection, other autoimmune disease, pregnancy or lactation. Diagnosis rested on symptoms, serum thyroxine and TRAb, thyroid ultrasound, and orbital computed tomography. RNA transcripts gave rise to amplified TCR beta CDR3 regions. First-round RT-PCR targeting the TCR CDR3 was performed with the HTBI primer set. MiXCR was run by TCRdb on the multiplex PCR reads, yielding one entry per CDR3 protein. This table has approximately 380,000 distinct CDR3 sequences, less than 20% appearing once. Study-wide results and caveats: Blood also carried most thyroid clonotypes expanded above 0.001.

The V call is TRBV5-1, the J call TRBJ2-1; 8 bases line up with TRBD2. The sequenced sample was blood. This TCR was sampled from a young man with Graves' ophthalmopathy. CDR3 nucleotide sequence: TGTGCCAGCAGCGGGGGCAGCTTAGAGCAGTTCTTC. Translated, it gives CASSGGSLEQFF.